A single sample is the source of the 14 T cell receptor beta chains below, sequenced in a study of TIL therapy for anti-PD-1-resistant metastatic lung cancer. This was the immunoSEQ v3 assay. Sequencing used immunoSEQ multiplex PCR; TCRdb keeps in-frame clones, though not all of them. The sample shows just under 60,000 clones, roughly 70% of them seen only once. Time point defined: pre-treatment sample, taken before nivolumab and TIL therapy. This sample comprised blood, obtained at baseline. These receptors originate from a person between 25 and 79 years old with non-small cell lung cancer.

The genes are TRBV28 and TRBJ2-1; 7 nucleotides line up with TRBD1. Trimming removed 6 bases from V and 4 bases from J; junction bases left unmatched: 3. Germline V CDR1 and CDR2: MDHEN, SYDVKM. The CDR3 sequence is 13 residues long. CDR3 amino acids: CASRRTGYNEQFF. CDR3 DNA sequence: TGTGCCAGCAGGAGGACAGGTTACAATGAGCAGTTCTTC. The whole variable domain, remainder taken from reference TRBV28 and TRBJ2-1, is DVKVTQSSRYLVKRTGEKVFLECVQDMDHENMFWYRQDPGLGLRLIYFSYDVKMKEKGDIPEGYSVSREKKERFSLILESASTNQTSMYLCASRRTGYNEQFFGPGTRLTVL.

This clone was seen a few times. The rearrangement links TRBV7-8 to TRBJ1-2; D call uncertain. The CDR3 sequence is 15 residues long. Germline V gene lookup returns CDR1 SGHVS and CDR2 FQNEAQ. V was shortened by 5 bases and J by 5 bases, with 18 bases between the two germline ends. The CDR3 reads CASSARRETGYGYTF. The CDR3 region has the DNA TGTGCCAGCAGCGCCCGGCGGGAGACTGGGTATGGCTACACCTTC. Together with reference TRBV7-8 and TRBJ1-2, the CDR3 gives the full variable domain: GAGVSQSPRYKVAKRGQDVALRCDPISGHVSLFWYQQALGQGPEFLTYFQNEAQLDKSGLPSDRFFAERPEGSVSTLKIQRTQQEDSAVYLCASSARRETGYGYTFGSGTRLTVV.

This chain joins TRBV7-9 and TRBJ1-4, with 9 bases aligning to TRBD1. Unmatched junction bases numbered 6, after V lost 5 bases and J lost 8 bases. The CDR3 loop spans 14 amino acids. Germline CDR1 SEHNR, CDR2 FQNEAQ (reference sequence). CDR3 amino acids: CASSETGGLEKLFF. CDR3 nucleotides: TGTGCCAGCAGCGAAACAGGGGGCCTGGAAAAACTGTTTTTT.

This chain links TRBV7-9 with TRBJ1-6; D is uncertain. Trimming stripped 1 base from V and 0 bases from J, with 7 bases between. The germline V gene encodes CDR1 SEHNR and CDR2 FQNEAQ (reference sequence). There are 16 residues in the CDR3. The CDR3 is CASSLEGSSYNSPLHF. In DNA form, the CDR3 reads TGTGCCAGCAGCTTAGAGGGAAGCTCCTATAATTCACCCCTCCACTTT. Based on the CDR3 plus reference TRBV7-9 and TRBJ1-6, the full variable domain is DTGVSQNPRHKITKRGQNVTFRCDPISEHNRLYWYRQTLGQGPEFLTYFQNEAQLEKSRLLSDRFSAERPKGSFSTLEIQRTEQGDSAMYLCASSLEGSSYNSPLHFGNGTRLTVT.

The chain couples TRBV6-6 to TRBJ1-1; D is unclear. V dropped 9 bases and J dropped 1 base, with 6 bases sitting between them. Germline V lookup: CDR1 MNHNY, CDR2 SVGAGI (reference sequence). The CDR3 covers 11 residues. CDR3 sequence (DNA): TGTGCCAGTGAGGGGAACACTGAAGCTTTCTTT. This gives the protein CASEGNTEAFF.

The chain couples TRBV4-3 to TRBJ1-2; D unclear. The germline CDR1 and CDR2 sequences are LGHNA and YSLEER. V shed 0 bases and J shed 2 bases, with 4 bases lying between them. This CDR3 has 13 residues. In nucleotides, the CDR3 is TGCGCCAGCAGCCAAGAAGGGAACTATGGCTACACCTTC. It yields the protein CASSQEGNYGYTF.

The rearrangement joins TRBV5-1 to TRBJ1-5, with D perhaps TRBD1 (5 bases). Germline V gene data show CDR1 as SGHRS and CDR2 as YFSETQ. Trimming cost V 0 bases and J 5 bases, with 9 bases left between them. The CDR3 totals 14 residues. CDR3 protein: CASSLGDGHQPQHF. DNA of the CDR3: TGCGCCAGCAGCTTGGGGGACGGCCATCAGCCCCAGCATTTT.

The genes are TRBV14 and TRBJ2-1, with 10 bases identical to TRBD2. CDR1 and CDR2 from the germline V gene are SGHDN and FVKESK. J lost 9 bases, V lost 0 bases, and 20 bases had no gene match. The CDR3 has 20 residues. The DNA of the CDR3 is TGTGCCAGCAGCCAAGATACCCCTTACCCCGGGCTAGCGGGAGTCGTTGAGCAGTTCTTC. It specifies CASSQDTPYPGLAGVVEQFF. Combining the CDR3 with reference TRBV14 and TRBJ2-1 gives the whole variable domain EAGVTQFPSHSVIEKGQTVTLRCDPISGHDNLYWYRRVMGKEIKFLLHFVKESKQDESGMPNNRFLAERTGGTYSTLKVQPAELEDSGVYFCASSQDTPYPGLAGVVEQFFGPGTRLTVL.

The rearrangement uses TRBV19 and TRBJ1-1; a weak D match, TRBD1 (6 bases). This CDR3 is built from 14 residues. Trimming took off 6 bases at V and 5 bases at J, with 16 bases between the two ends. Germline lookup yields CDR1 LNHDA and CDR2 SQIVND (reference sequence). The CDR3 region is CASRPWGADTEAFF. The CDR3, as DNA: TGTGCCAGTAGACCCTGGGGGGCGGATACTGAAGCTTTCTTT.

V and J are TRBV6-1 and TRBJ2-7, with 7 bases that match TRBD1. After removal of 1 base from V and 6 bases from J, the junction contained 6 bases not matched to a gene. Germline V gene data show CDR1 as MNHNS and CDR2 as SASEGT. There are 14 residues in the CDR3. CDR3 DNA: TGTGCCAGCAGTGAAGTAGGACAGGAGATCGAGCAGTACTTC. It specifies CASSEVGQEIEQYF.

The chain couples TRBV5-1 to TRBJ2-1; D gene unclear. Germline loops: CDR1 SGHRS, CDR2 YFSETQ. The CDR3 loop spans 12 amino acids. Trimming removed 2 bases from V and 4 bases from J, with 4 bases in between. The CDR3 reads CASSFTYNEQFF. CDR3 DNA: TGCGCCAGCAGCTTCACGTACAATGAGCAGTTCTTC.

This clone was detected once. The V gene is TRBV6-5, the J gene TRBJ1-5; 8 bases are shared with TRBD1. CDR3 length equals 15 residues. J lost 1 base, V lost 6 bases, and 5 bases had no gene match. Germline lookup yields CDR1 MNHEY and CDR2 SVGAGI. In DNA, the CDR3 is TGTGCCAGCAGCAGAGGGACAGGAAGCAATCAGCCCCAGCATTTT. It is translated as CASSRGTGSNQPQHF.

This sequence joins TRBV10-3 and TRBJ2-7; D might be TRBD1 (6 bases). The germline V and J ends were trimmed by 3 bases and 6 bases, with 18 bases remaining between them. CDR1 is ENHRY, CDR2 SYGVKD, per germline. The CDR3 is 15 residues long. The CDR3: CAISEPPRGPTEQYF. The DNA for the CDR3 is TGTGCCATCAGTGAACCCCCCAGGGGCCCCACCGAGCAGTACTTC.

The chain is built from TRBV5-4 and TRBJ2-3; 11 positions agree with TRBD2. The CDR3 extends over 20 amino acids. V lost 0 bases, J lost 0 bases, and 12 bases stayed unmatched. Germline assignment: CDR1 SGHNT and CDR2 YYREEE (reference sequence). The CDR3 sequence is CASSLGLAGMRRVSTDTQYF. The DNA for the CDR3 is TGTGCCAGCAGCTTGGGACTAGCGGGGATGAGGAGGGTCAGCACAGATACGCAGTATTTT. The variable domain in full, completed from reference TRBV5-4 and TRBJ2-3, reads ETGVTQSPTHLIKTRGQQVTLRCSSQSGHNTVSWYQQALGQGPQFIFQYYREEENGRGNFPPRFSGLQFPNYSSELNVNALELDDSALYLCASSLGLAGMRRVSTDTQYFGPGTRLTVL.